Below, 22 T cell receptor beta chains from the same sample are listed, as sequenced in a study of T-cell memory formation after mild COVID-19. TCRdb reprocessed the 5' RACE reads with MiXCR, giving one entry per CDR3 protein. The profile shows some 490,000 distinct CDR3 sequences, 15% to 20% of them singletons. The sample comprised PBMCs or a T cell subset sorted from them (not recorded which). The receptors derive from an adult woman who had mild COVID-19 (a few samples of this study predate the infection). Cell type and time point are not known.

V gene TRBV29-1 combines with J gene TRBJ1-2, with D unclear. The CDR3 sequence is 15 residues long. Germline CDR1 is SQVTM and CDR2 is ANQGSEA. V dropped 1 base and J dropped 0 bases, with 12 bases sitting between them. CDR3 in DNA: TGCAGCGTTGAAGGTTTAACGATGTCTAACTATGGCTACACCTTC. This encodes CSVEGLTMSNYGYTF.

This chain connects TRBV30 to TRBJ2-5; TRBD1 aligns across 11 bases. Trimming cost V 0 bases and J 4 bases; bases outside gene matches: 4. CDR3 size: 15 residues. In germline, CDR1 is GTSNPN, CDR2 SVGIG (reference sequence). The CDR3 region is CAWSVLGQGVETQYF. In nucleotides, the CDR3 is TGTGCCTGGAGTGTATTGGGACAGGGGGTAGAGACCCAGTACTTC.

This chain connects TRBV5-4 to TRBJ2-2; 7 nucleotides align to TRBD1. CDR1 is SGHNT, CDR2 YYREEE, per germline (reference sequence). CDR3 length: 16 residues. The V segment lost 2 bases and the J segment 0 bases; nucleotides outside the gene matches: 4. This CDR3 reads CASSFSGTANTGELFF. In nucleotides, the CDR3 is TGTGCCAGCAGCTTCTCCGGGACAGCGAACACCGGGGAGCTGTTTTTT.

This clonotype was observed a few times. The chain joins TRBV5-1 to TRBJ2-7; 12 nucleotides line up with TRBD1. Trimming cost V 4 bases and J 5 bases; bases outside gene matches: 7. The CDR3 totals 15 residues. Per the germline V gene, CDR1 is SGHRS and CDR2 is YFSETQ. The CDR3 reads CASSIRDRGLDEQYF. The DNA of the CDR3 is TGCGCCAGCAGCATCCGGGACAGGGGGCTTGACGAGCAGTACTTC.

This clonotype was observed a handful of times. The rearrangement uses TRBV2 and TRBJ2-5; D might be TRBD1 or TRBD2, each matching 6 bases. Trimming removed 9 bases from V and 6 bases from J, with 38 bases in between. Germline V gene sequence: CDR1 SNHLY, CDR2 FYNNEI. This CDR3 spans 20 amino acids. The CDR3 DNA reads TGTGCCAGTGGGACTGCAACGGTGTTTTTAACGCTGGGGGGCTCAAAGACCCAGTACTTC. Amino acids: CASGTATVFLTLGGSKTQYF.

The chain links TRBV11-2 to TRBJ1-5; D ambiguous. CDR3 length: 12 residues. Germline CDR1 SGHAT, CDR2 FQNNGV. With 5 bases removed from V and 14 bases from J, the gap between germline ends came to 16 bases. CDR3 DNA: TGTGCCAGCAGCCCGGGCGGTGGGAGCAAGCATTTT. Its protein is CASSPGGGSKHF.

The chain joins TRBV6-5 to TRBJ2-7; D ambiguous. Trimming removed 2 bases from V and 1 base from J, with 24 bases in between. Germline assignment: CDR1 MNHEY and CDR2 SVGAGI. This CDR3 is built from 19 residues. The CDR3 is CASSYSPRMTDSGSYEQYF. The DNA for the CDR3 is TGTGCCAGCAGTTACAGTCCAAGGATGACTGATTCCGGTTCCTACGAGCAGTACTTC.

Only a few counts were recorded for this clonotype. This chain links TRBV15 with TRBJ2-7, with no clear D. Deletions cut 3 bases from V and 0 bases from J, with 6 bases between. CDR1 and CDR2 (germline): LNHNV, YYDKDF (reference sequence). The CDR3 has 13 residues. The CDR3 nucleotides read TGTGCCACCAGCAGTAAGGTCTCCTACGAGCAGTACTTC. The encoded protein is CATSSKVSYEQYF. Full variable domain (rest looked up from reference TRBV15 and TRBJ2-7): DAMVIQNPRYQVTQFGKPVTLSCSQTLNHNVMYWYQQKSSQAPKLLFHYYDKDFNNEADTPDNFQSRRPNTSFCFLDIRSPGLGDTAMYLCATSSKVSYEQYFGPGTRLTVT.

This clonotype was recorded once. This chain uses TRBV2 with TRBJ2-5, with TRBD2 as a possible D gene (6 bases). Germline CDR1 reads SNHLY; CDR2 reads FYNNEI. The CDR3 runs to 15 residues. Trimming removed 1 base at V and 2 bases at J, with 11 bases between. The CDR3 protein is CASSEVRRAQETQYF. CDR3 sequence (DNA): TGTGCCAGCAGTGAAGTTAGGAGGGCTCAAGAGACCCAGTACTTC.

This clonotype was counted only a few times. The chain is built from TRBV4-1 and TRBJ1-2; D remains unclear. V lost 10 bases to trimming and J lost 0 bases, with 15 bases between them. The CDR3 consists of 14 residues. Germline CDR1 and CDR2: MGHRA and YSYEKL. The CDR3, as DNA: TGCGCCACCCAGATCGAACAGCCTAACTATGGCTACACCTTC. Translating it yields CATQIEQPNYGYTF.

The chain combines TRBV12-3 or TRBV12-4 with TRBJ2-2; TRBD1 aligns across 7 bases. The CDR3 is 16 amino acids. The trim removed 6 bases at V and 3 bases at J, leaving 10 bases unmatched. This chain's CDR3 is CASRLSTGEDTGELFF. The CDR3 DNA sequence: TGTGCCAGCAGACTTTCTACAGGGGAAGACACCGGGGAGCTGTTTTTT.

This clonotype was recorded a few times. The V gene is TRBV7-2, the J gene TRBJ1-5; D possibly corresponds to TRBD1 (5 bases). The CDR3 covers 15 residues. V was clipped by 5 bases and J by 9 bases, with 20 bases between them. Germline assignment: CDR1 SGHTA and CDR2 FQGNSA. In nucleotides, the CDR3 is TGTGCCAGCAGCGATAACTCTCAGGGACCGGGGCCCCAGCATTTT. Protein product: CASSDNSQGPGPQHF.

A few counts support this clonotype. This rearrangement joins TRBV7-2 to TRBJ1-5, with 7 positions matching TRBD1. Germline V gene lookup returns CDR1 SGHTA and CDR2 FQGNSA. V shed 5 bases, J shed 8 bases, and the junction held 15 bases outside the gene matches. The CDR3 is 16 residues long. The CDR3 DNA is TGTGCCAGCAGCCTTTCCGCACAGGGGAGTTATAAGCCCCAGCATTTT. This encodes CASSLSAQGSYKPQHF.

The rearrangement joins TRBV20-1 to TRBJ1-1; tentatively, D is TRBD1 (6 bases). Per the germline V gene, CDR1 is DFQATT and CDR2 is SNEGSKA (reference sequence). The CDR3 sequence is 15 residues long. With 1 base removed from V and 4 bases from J, the gap between germline ends came to 16 bases. The CDR3 sequence is CSARGGQIEATEAFF. In DNA, the CDR3 is TGCAGTGCTAGAGGCGGACAGATAGAGGCCACTGAAGCTTTCTTT.

The genes are TRBV10-3 and TRBJ2-7, with 7 positions matching TRBD2. This CDR3 has 16 residues. J gave up 3 bases and V 5 bases, and 13 bases lay outside the gene matches. Germline V CDR1 and CDR2: ENHRY, SYGVKD. The CDR3 bases are TGTGCCATCAGTAGAGAAGGACTAGGAAAGGGCTACGAGCAGTACTTC. Amino acids: CAISREGLGKGYEQYF.

A few counts support this clonotype. V gene TRBV5-1 combines with J gene TRBJ2-7; 9 nucleotides match TRBD1. The CDR3 is made up of 14 amino acids. J lost 8 bases, V lost 0 bases, and 6 bases had no gene match. Germline CDR1 SGHRS, CDR2 YFSETQ. CDR3: CASSLDRQGEKQYF. In nucleotides, the CDR3 is TGCGCCAGCAGCTTGGACAGACAGGGGGAGAAGCAGTACTTC.

V gene TRBV29-1 combines with J gene TRBJ2-1, with TRBD1 matching 9 bases. The junction had 3 bases not matched to a gene; V was cut back by 0 bases and J by 0 bases. CDR1 SQVTM and CDR2 ANQGSEA come from the germline V gene. This CDR3 is built from 16 residues. The CDR3 spells CSVEDLDRGSYNEQFF. In DNA form, the CDR3 reads TGCAGCGTTGAAGACCTGGACAGGGGCTCCTACAATGAGCAGTTCTTC.

This clonotype was recorded a few times. The CDR3 loop is CASSEVGGPVEQFF. The CDR3 DNA reads TGTGCCAGCAGTGAAGTGGGGGGGCCGGTTGAGCAGTTCTTC. The chain carries TRBV2 and TRBJ2-1, with D possibly matching TRBD2 (7 bases). The ends were cut back, 1 base at V and 9 bases at J, with 13 bases in the middle. The CDR3 is made up of 14 amino acids. Germline V lookup: CDR1 SNHLY, CDR2 FYNNEI.

The genes are TRBV24-1 and TRBJ2-1; TRBD2 agrees at 7 bases. CDR1 is KGHDR and CDR2 is SFDVKD in the germline V gene. Trimming at V came to 2 bases and at J to 9 bases, leaving 9 bases not matched to a gene. The CDR3 is 15 residues long. CDR3 DNA sequence: TGTGCCACCAGTGATTCCGGCGGGAGCGCTGCTGAGCAGTTCTTC. It specifies CATSDSGGSAAEQFF.

The chain joins TRBV5-1 to TRBJ1-6; the D gene is possibly TRBD1 (5 bases). Trimming removed 4 bases from V and 9 bases from J, with 17 bases in between. The CDR3 length is 15 residues. Germline loops: CDR1 SGHRS, CDR2 YFSETQ. The CDR3 DNA sequence: TGCGCCAGCAGCGATGGATACGGGGGAATTTCACCCCTCCACTTT. Amino acids: CASSDGYGGISPLHF.

The chain uses TRBV6-2 or TRBV6-3 and TRBJ2-7; D remains ambiguous. Between the trimmed V and J ends, which lost 8 bases and 4 bases, there was a span of 12 bases. CDR1 is MNHEY and CDR2 is SVGEGT in the germline V gene. The CDR3 consists of 12 residues. CDR3 sequence (DNA): TGTGCCAGCGCCTCTTCCATTTACGAGCAGTACTTC. Protein: CASASSIYEQYF.

The chain recombines TRBV4-2 with TRBJ2-3; 10 nucleotides match TRBD2. The CDR3 covers 16 residues. Germline V lookup: CDR1 LGHNA, CDR2 YNFKEQ. J lost 6 bases, V lost 0 bases, and 6 bases had no gene match. The CDR3 DNA is TGTGCCAGCAGCCAAGAAGAGCGGGGGGGTCGTGATACGCAGTATTTT. Its translation is CASSQEERGGRDTQYF.